A single sample is the source of the 8 T cell receptor beta chains below, sequenced in a study of cytomegalovirus exposure and HLA in healthy donors. This PCR relied on a set of 60 Vbeta primers and 13 Jbeta primers. Assay: immunoSEQ multiplex PCR; the TCRdb copy retains only in-frame clones and omits some. The sample comprises about 120,000 clones, 55% to 65% of which are singletons, and about 9% rests with the top ten. The sequencing sample was made of PBMCs. The receptors were sampled from a man in his forties in good health and CMV-seropositive.

The table lists this clone with a few counts. The V and J genes are TRBV10-1 and TRBJ1-1, with a tentative D call TRBD1 (5 bases). Trimming pared 6 bases from V and 2 bases from J, leaving 10 bases between. This CDR3 is built from 13 residues. Looked up from germline, CDR1 is WNHNN and CDR2 is SYGVQD (reference sequence). For the CDR3, the DNA is TGCGCCAGCAGCTCACAGGCAAACACTGAAGCTTTCTTT. This gives the protein CASSSQANTEAFF.

V usage is TRBV28 and J usage is TRBJ2-7; 7 positions match TRBD2. This CDR3 is built from 13 residues. The junction had 8 bases not matched to a gene; V was cut back by 6 bases and J by 6 bases. Germline V lookup: CDR1 MDHEN, CDR2 SYDVKM. The CDR3 here is CASSRWEGGEQYF. CDR3 coding DNA: TGTGCCAGCAGCCGCTGGGAGGGAGGCGAGCAGTACTTC. The full variable domain, rest sourced from reference TRBV28 and TRBJ2-7, is DVKVTQSSRYLVKRTGEKVFLECVQDMDHENMFWYRQDPGLGLRLIYFSYDVKMKEKGDIPEGYSVSREKKERFSLILESASTNQTSMYLCASSRWEGGEQYFGPGTRLTVT.

The CDR3, as DNA: TGTGCCAGCAGCCCGACAGGGGGTAATGAAAAACTGTTTTTT. Translated, it gives CASSPTGGNEKLFF. V usage is TRBV28 and J usage is TRBJ1-4; 9 positions agree with TRBD1. V was pared by 6 bases and J by 4 bases, with 3 bases of the junction left unmatched. Per the germline V gene, CDR1 is MDHEN and CDR2 is SYDVKM. This CDR3 has 14 residues.

The chain is built from TRBV14 and TRBJ2-2; D is perhaps TRBD2 (5 bases). CDR1 is SGHDN and CDR2 is FVKESK in the germline V gene. Trimming shortened V by 0 bases and J by 0 bases, and 8 bases separated the two germline ends. The length of the CDR3 is 16 residues. The CDR3 sequence: CASSQDGGANTGELFF. The DNA for the CDR3 is TGTGCCAGCAGCCAAGATGGAGGAGCGAACACCGGGGAGCTGTTTTTT.

This rearrangement joins TRBV7-2 to TRBJ1-5; D is ambiguous. CDR1 is SGHTA, CDR2 FQGNSA, per germline. The CDR3 is 15 amino acids. Deletions cut 0 bases from V and 1 base from J, with 7 bases between. CDR3: CASSLAYGSNQPQHF. In DNA, the CDR3 is TGTGCCAGCAGCTTAGCCTACGGGAGCAATCAGCCCCAGCATTTT.

This chain uses TRBV5-1 with TRBJ1-6; D might be TRBD1 (6 bases). The CDR3 is 14 residues long. V was shortened by 7 bases and J by 14 bases, with 22 bases between the two germline ends. Per germline, CDR1 SGHRS and CDR2 YFSETQ. CDR3 DNA: TGCGCCAGCTCACGACAGGCGGAAAATTCGGCCCTCCACTTT. This gives the protein CASSRQAENSALHF.

This chain joins TRBV28 and TRBJ2-5; 12 positions match TRBD2. Looked up from germline, CDR1 is MDHEN and CDR2 is SYDVKM. J gave up 4 bases and V 3 bases, and 18 bases lay outside the gene matches. This CDR3 contains 20 residues. CDR3 DNA: TGTGCCAGCAGTTTCCTCACCGGGACTAGCGGGTCTTCGGGTTCAGAGACCCAGTACTTC. Translation gives CASSFLTGTSGSSGSETQYF.

This clone was counted between two and nine times. This chain uses TRBV10-3 with TRBJ2-5, with D perhaps TRBD2 (5 bases). This CDR3 contains 14 residues. Trimming stripped 2 bases from V and 5 bases from J, with 12 bases between. Germline V CDR1 and CDR2: ENHRY, SYGVKD. CDR3 loop: CAISEPPRGETQYF. The CDR3 nucleotides read TGTGCCATCAGTGAGCCCCCTCGAGGGGAGACCCAGTACTTC.